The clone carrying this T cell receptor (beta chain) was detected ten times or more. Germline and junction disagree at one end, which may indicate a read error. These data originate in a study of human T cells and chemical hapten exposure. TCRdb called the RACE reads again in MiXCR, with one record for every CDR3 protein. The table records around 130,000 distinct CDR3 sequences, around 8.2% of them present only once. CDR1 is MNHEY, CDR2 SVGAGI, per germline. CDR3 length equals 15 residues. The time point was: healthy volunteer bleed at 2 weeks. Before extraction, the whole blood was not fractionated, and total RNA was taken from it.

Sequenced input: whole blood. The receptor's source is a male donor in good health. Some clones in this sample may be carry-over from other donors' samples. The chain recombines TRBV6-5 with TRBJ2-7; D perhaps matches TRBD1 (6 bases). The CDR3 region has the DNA TGTGCCAGCAGATACTCTGTTGGACAGTCGTACGAGCAGTACTTC. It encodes CASRYSVGQSYEQYF.